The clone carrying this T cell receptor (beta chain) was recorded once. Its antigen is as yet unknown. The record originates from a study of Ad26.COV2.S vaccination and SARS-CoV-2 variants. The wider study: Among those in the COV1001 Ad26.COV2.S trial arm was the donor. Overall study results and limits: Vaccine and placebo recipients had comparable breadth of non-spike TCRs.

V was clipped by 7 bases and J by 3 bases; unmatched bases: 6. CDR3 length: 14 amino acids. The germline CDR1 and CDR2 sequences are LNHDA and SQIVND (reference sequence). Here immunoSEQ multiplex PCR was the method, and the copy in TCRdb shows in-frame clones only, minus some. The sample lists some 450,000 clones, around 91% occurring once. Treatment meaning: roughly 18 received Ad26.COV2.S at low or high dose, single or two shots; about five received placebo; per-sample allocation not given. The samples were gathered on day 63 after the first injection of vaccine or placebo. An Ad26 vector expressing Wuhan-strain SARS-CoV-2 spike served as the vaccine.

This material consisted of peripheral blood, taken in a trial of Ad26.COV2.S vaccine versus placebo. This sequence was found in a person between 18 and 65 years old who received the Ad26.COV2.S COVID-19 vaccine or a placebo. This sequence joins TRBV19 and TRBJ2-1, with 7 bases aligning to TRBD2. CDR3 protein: CASIPGGGYNEQFF. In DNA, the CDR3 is TGTGCCAGTATCCCGGGAGGAGGCTACAATGAGCAGTTCTTC.